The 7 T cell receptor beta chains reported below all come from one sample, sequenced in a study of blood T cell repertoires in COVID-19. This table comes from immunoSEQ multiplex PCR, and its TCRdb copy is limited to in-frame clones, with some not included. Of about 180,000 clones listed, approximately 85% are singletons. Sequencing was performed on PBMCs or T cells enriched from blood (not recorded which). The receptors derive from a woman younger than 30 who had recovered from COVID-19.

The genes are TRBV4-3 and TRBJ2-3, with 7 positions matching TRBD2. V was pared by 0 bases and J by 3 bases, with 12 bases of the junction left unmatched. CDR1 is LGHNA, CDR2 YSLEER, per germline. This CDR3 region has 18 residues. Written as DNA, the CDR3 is TGCGCCAGCAGCCAAGATCTGGCGGGAGCGGGGTTAACAGATACGCAGTATTTT. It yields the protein CASSQDLAGAGLTDTQYF.

The CDR3: CAISEPWEPGPSGEQYF. The CDR3, as DNA: TGTGCCATCAGTGAGCCCTGGGAGCCAGGACCCTCGGGCGAGCAGTACTTC. The chain carries TRBV10-3 and TRBJ2-7; TRBD2 is a possible D gene (5 bases). The CDR3 has 17 residues. V shed 2 bases and J shed 6 bases, with 23 bases lying between them. Germline V gene sequence: CDR1 ENHRY, CDR2 SYGVKD.

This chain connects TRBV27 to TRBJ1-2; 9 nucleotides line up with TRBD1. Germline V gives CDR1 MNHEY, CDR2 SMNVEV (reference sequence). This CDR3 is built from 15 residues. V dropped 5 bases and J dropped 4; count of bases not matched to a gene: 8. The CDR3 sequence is CASSGQQGAVYGYTF. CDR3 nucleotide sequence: TGTGCCAGCAGTGGACAACAGGGGGCTGTCTATGGCTACACCTTC.

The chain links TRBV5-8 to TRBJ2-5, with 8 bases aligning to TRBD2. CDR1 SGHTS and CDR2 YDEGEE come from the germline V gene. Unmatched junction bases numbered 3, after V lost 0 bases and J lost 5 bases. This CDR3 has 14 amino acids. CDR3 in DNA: TGTGCCAGCAGCTTGGCGGGGGGGCTCGAGACCCAGTACTTC. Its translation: CASSLAGGLETQYF.

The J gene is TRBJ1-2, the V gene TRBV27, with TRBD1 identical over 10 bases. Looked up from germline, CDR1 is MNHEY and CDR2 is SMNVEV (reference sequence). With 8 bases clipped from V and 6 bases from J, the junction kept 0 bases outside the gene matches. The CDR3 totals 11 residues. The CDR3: CASGTGDGYTF. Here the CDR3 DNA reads TGTGCCAGCGGGACAGGGGATGGCTACACCTTC.

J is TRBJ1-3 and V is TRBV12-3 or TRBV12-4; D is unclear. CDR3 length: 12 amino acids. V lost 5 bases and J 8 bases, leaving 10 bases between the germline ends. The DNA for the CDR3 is TGTGCCAGCAGTACAGACGGATACACCATATATTTT. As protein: CASSTDGYTIYF.

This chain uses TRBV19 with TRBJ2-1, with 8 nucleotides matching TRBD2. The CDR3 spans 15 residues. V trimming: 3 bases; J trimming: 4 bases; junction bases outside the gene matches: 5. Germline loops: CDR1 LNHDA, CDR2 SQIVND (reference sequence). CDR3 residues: CASSMRGEMYNEQFF. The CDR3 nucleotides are TGTGCCAGTAGTATGCGGGGGGAGATGTACAATGAGCAGTTCTTC.